This entry lists 10 T cell receptor beta chains sequenced from one sample in a study of neurological immune-mediated disorders. TCRdb re-called the 5' RACE reads through MiXCR, storing one row per CDR3 protein. The table records 55,000 or so distinct CDR3 sequences, about 4.2% of them present only once. Sequencing was done on a sample of CD4+ T cells from blood. Source of these receptors: a woman aged 40-49 years with multiple sclerosis.

This clonotype was counted ten times or more. Written as DNA, the CDR3 is TGTGCCATCAGTGACTACGACAGTATTACCGGGGAGCTGTTTTTT. It specifies CAISDYDSITGELFF. V and J are TRBV10-3 and TRBJ2-2, with D possibly being TRBD1 (5 bases). Germline V gives CDR1 ENHRY, CDR2 SYGVKD. The CDR3 extends over 15 amino acids. Trimming shortened V by 3 bases and J by 5 bases, and 13 bases separated the two germline ends.

The table lists this clonotype with many counts. This chain connects TRBV5-1 to TRBJ2-3; the match to TRBD2 covers 9 bases. This CDR3 spans 16 amino acids. Germline assignment: CDR1 SGHRS and CDR2 YFSETQ. V lost 4 bases to trimming and J lost 2 bases; unmatched junction nucleotides: 8. This CDR3 is CASSKGLAADTDTQYF. The CDR3 DNA sequence: TGCGCCAGCAGCAAGGGACTAGCAGCCGACACAGATACGCAGTATTTT. The variable domain in full, with the rest retrieved from reference TRBV5-1 and TRBJ2-3, is KAGVTQTPRYLIKTRGQQVTLSCSPISGHRSVSWYQQTPGQGLQFLFEYFSETQRNKGNFPGRFSGRQFSNSRSEMNVSTLELGDSALYLCASSKGLAADTDTQYFGPGTRLTVL.

This clonotype came up many times. The chain couples TRBV10-3 to TRBJ1-1; maybe TRBD1 (6 bases). The V end lost 4 bases, the J end lost 1 base, and 7 bases lay between the germline ends. CDR1 is ENHRY, CDR2 SYGVKD, per germline. CDR3 length equals 13 residues. CDR3 sequence (DNA): TGTGCCATCAGTGGGGGACAGAACACTGAAGCTTTCTTT. It codes for CAISGGQNTEAFF.

This clonotype showed up many times. The genes are TRBV5-4 and TRBJ1-4, with 8 bases lining up with TRBD1. V lost 4 bases and J lost 1; bases outside the gene matches: 12. The CDR3 consists of 18 residues. From germline, CDR1 is SGHNT and CDR2 YYREEE (reference sequence). CDR3 amino acids: CASSTRTGSEGTNEKLFF. Here the CDR3 DNA reads TGTGCCAGCAGCACCCGGACAGGGTCGGAAGGAACTAATGAAAAACTGTTTTTT.

On this clonotype: A much larger clone differs from this one at a single base, so this may be a read error. The chain recombines TRBV7-6 with TRBJ2-3; D gene unclear. Between the trimmed V and J ends, which lost 7 bases and 4 bases, there was a span of 21 bases. This CDR3 is built from 16 residues. The germline gives CDR1 SGHVS, CDR2 FNYEAQ. DNA for the CDR3: TGTGCCAGCAACCCGAACTTCGATAGAGACGCAGATACGCAGTATTTT. Amino acids: CASNPNFDRDADTQYF.

This clonotype has at least ten counts. V and J are TRBV15 and TRBJ2-7, with D hard to call. The length of the CDR3 is 13 residues. Germline CDR1 reads LNHNV; CDR2 reads YYDKDF (reference sequence). V was clipped by 8 bases and J by 1 base, with 12 bases between them. The CDR3 region has the DNA TGTGCCACCCTCACATCCGGGTCCTACGAGCAGTACTTC. It specifies CATLTSGSYEQYF. Full variable domain (missing parts from reference TRBV15 and TRBJ2-7): DAMVIQNPRYQVTQFGKPVTLSCSQTLNHNVMYWYQQKSSQAPKLLFHYYDKDFNNEADTPDNFQSRRPNTSFCFLDIRSPGLGDTAMYLCATLTSGSYEQYFGPGTRLTVT.

This clonotype was seen ten or more times. The V and J genes are TRBV5-6 and TRBJ1-2; 8 bases align to TRBD1. Germline loops: CDR1 SGHDT, CDR2 YYEEEE. This CDR3 has 15 amino acids. The V gene end was trimmed by 4 bases and the J gene end by 3 bases; junction bases not matched to a gene: 8. The CDR3 nucleotides read TGTGCCAGCAGCAAACAATCGACAGGGGACTATGGCTACACCTTC. Protein: CASSKQSTGDYGYTF. The whole variable domain, remainder taken from reference TRBV5-6 and TRBJ1-2, is DAGVTQSPTHLIKTRGQQVTLRCSPKSGHDTVSWYQQALGQGPQFIFQYYEEEERQRGNFPDRFSGHQFPNYSSELNVNALLLGDSALYLCASSKQSTGDYGYTFGSGTRLTVV.

This clonotype has ten or more counts. The V call is TRBV2, the J call TRBJ2-1, with 7 bases fitting TRBD1. The germline CDR1 and CDR2 sequences are SNHLY and FYNNEI. There are 15 residues in the CDR3. Trimming took 4 bases from V and 8 from J; bases not matched to a gene: 11. For the CDR3, the DNA is TGTGCCAGCAGTGCCTGGGACAGTCGGCCTTATGAGCAGTTCTTC. Encoded protein: CASSAWDSRPYEQFF.

This clonotype occurred once. This sequence may be a read error, since a much larger clone differs from it by one base. The chain combines TRBV18 with TRBJ2-4; D may be TRBD1 (5 bases). With 0 bases removed from V and 4 bases from J, the gap between germline ends came to 13 bases. The CDR3 sequence is 16 residues long. From germline, CDR1 is KGHSH and CDR2 LQKENI. The CDR3 region has the DNA TGTGCCAGCTCACCACCGTTGGCGGCAGGGAAAAACATTCAGTACTTC. Translated: CASSPPLAAGKNIQYF.

This clonotype was seen many times. The genes are TRBV12-3 or TRBV12-4 and TRBJ1-1; D is ambiguous. The length of the CDR3 is 11 residues. With 4 bases removed from V and 8 bases from J, the gap between germline ends came to 8 bases. DNA of the CDR3: TGTGCCAGCAGTTCCGCGACAGAAGCTTTCTTT. Translating it yields CASSSATEAFF.